This T cell receptor (beta chain) is from a study of blood T cell repertoires in COVID-19. This CDR3 is built from 14 residues. Per the germline V gene, CDR1 is MRHNA and CDR2 is SNTAGT. V lost 7 bases, J lost 4 bases, and 7 bases stayed unmatched. This table comes from immunoSEQ multiplex PCR, and its TCRdb copy is limited to in-frame clones, with some not included. The sample holds some 180,000 clones, around nine tenths seen once. This chain uses TRBV6-4 with TRBJ2-1; 7 nucleotides match TRBD2. The sequencing input was peripheral blood. The TCR sequence derives from a woman aged 80 or over with COVID-19, enrolled during active disease. The CDR3 DNA follows: TGTGCCAGCACCCCGGGACTACCTTACAATGAGCAGTTCTTC. Its translation is CASTPGLPYNEQFF.